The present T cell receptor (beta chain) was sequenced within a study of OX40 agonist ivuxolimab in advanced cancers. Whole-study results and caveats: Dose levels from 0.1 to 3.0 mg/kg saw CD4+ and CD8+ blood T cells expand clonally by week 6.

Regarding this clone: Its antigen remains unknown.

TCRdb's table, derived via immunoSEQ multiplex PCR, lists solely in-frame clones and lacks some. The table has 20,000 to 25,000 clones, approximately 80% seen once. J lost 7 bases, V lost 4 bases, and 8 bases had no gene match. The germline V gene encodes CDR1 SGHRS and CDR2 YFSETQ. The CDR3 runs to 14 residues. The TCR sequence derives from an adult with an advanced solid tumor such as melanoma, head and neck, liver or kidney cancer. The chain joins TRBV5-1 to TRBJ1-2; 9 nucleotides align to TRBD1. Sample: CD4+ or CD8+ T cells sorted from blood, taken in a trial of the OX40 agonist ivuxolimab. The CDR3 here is CASSLDRGKIGYTF. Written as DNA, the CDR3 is TGCGCCAGCAGCCTGGACAGGGGAAAGATTGGCTACACCTTC. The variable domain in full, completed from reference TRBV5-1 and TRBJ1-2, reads KAGVTQTPRYLIKTRGQQVTLSCSPISGHRSVSWYQQTPGQGLQFLFEYFSETQRNKGNFPGRFSGRQFSNSRSEMNVSTLELGDSALYLCASSLDRGKIGYTFGSGTRLTVV.